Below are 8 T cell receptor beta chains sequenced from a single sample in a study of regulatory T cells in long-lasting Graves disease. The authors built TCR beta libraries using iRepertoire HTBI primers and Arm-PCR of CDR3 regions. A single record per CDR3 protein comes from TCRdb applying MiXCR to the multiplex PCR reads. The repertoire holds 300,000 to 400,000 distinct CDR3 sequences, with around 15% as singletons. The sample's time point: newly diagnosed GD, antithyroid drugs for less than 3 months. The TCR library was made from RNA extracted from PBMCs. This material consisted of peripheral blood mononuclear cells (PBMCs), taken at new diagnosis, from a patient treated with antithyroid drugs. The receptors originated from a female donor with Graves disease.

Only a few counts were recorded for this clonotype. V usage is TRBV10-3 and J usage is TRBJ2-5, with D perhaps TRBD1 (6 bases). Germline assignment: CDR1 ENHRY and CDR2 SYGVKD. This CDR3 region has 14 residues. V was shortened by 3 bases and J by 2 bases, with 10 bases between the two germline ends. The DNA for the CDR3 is TGTGCCATCAGTGAAAAGGGGGTTCAAGAGACCCAGTACTTC. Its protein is CAISEKGVQETQYF.

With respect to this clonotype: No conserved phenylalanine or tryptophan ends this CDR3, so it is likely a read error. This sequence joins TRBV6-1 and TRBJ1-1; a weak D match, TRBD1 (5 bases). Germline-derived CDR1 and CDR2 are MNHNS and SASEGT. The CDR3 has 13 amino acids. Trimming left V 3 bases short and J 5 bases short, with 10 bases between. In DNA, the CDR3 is TGTGCCAGCAGTGAGAACGGGGCGACTGAAGCTTTCCTT. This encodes CASSENGATEAFL.

The CDR3 DNA follows: TGTGCCAGCAGCGTAGTGGGCGGTACCAGGGAGCTGTTTTTT. Its translation: CASSVVGGTRELFF. The gene calls are TRBV9 and TRBJ2-2; no definite D call. Germline assignment: CDR1 SGDLS and CDR2 YYNGEE. This CDR3 region has 14 residues. V was trimmed by 0 bases and J by 9 bases, leaving 12 bases between them.

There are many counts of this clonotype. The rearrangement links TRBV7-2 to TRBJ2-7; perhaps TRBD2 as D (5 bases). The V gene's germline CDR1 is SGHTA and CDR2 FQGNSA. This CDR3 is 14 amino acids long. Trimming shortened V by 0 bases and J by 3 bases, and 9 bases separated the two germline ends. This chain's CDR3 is CASSLAAADYEQYF. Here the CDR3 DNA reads TGTGCCAGCAGCTTAGCAGCGGCCGACTACGAGCAGTACTTC.

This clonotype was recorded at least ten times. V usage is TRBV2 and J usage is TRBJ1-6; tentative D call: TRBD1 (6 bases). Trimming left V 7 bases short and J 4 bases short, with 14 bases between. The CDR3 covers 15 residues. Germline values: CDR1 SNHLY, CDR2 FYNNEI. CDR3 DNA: TGTGCCAGCACGTCTTCGGACAGTTATAATTCACCCCTCCACTTT. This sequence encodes CASTSSDSYNSPLHF.

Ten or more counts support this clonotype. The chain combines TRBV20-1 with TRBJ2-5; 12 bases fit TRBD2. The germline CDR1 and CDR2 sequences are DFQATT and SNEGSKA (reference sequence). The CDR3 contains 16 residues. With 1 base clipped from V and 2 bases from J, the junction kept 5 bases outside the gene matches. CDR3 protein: CSARALGLAGQETQYF. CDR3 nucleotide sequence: TGCAGTGCTAGAGCCCTTGGACTAGCGGGACAAGAGACCCAGTACTTC.

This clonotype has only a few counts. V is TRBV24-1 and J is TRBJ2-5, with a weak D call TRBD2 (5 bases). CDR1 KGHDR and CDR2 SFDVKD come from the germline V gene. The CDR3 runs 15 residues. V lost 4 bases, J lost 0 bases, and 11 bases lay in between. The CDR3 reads CATSDSGRYQETQYF. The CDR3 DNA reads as TGTGCCACCAGTGACAGCGGACGGTACCAAGAGACCCAGTACTTC.

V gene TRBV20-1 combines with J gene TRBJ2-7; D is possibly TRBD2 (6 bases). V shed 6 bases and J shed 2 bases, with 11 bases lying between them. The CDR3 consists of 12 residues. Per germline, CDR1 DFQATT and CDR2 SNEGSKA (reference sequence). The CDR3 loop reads CSAGTFTYEQYF. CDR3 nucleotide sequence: TGCAGTGCCGGGACTTTTACCTACGAGCAGTACTTC.